This T cell receptor (beta chain) was sequenced for a study of T-cell reconstitution after alpha-beta-depleted transplantation in children. Points on this clonotype: The antigen is not known.

The TCRbeta library was prepared with unique molecular identifiers. TCRdb reanalysed the PCR reads using MiXCR and keeps one entry per CDR3 protein. The sample contains 300,000 to 400,000 distinct CDR3 sequences, 15% to 20% of which appear only once. Trimming took off 4 bases at V and 2 bases at J, with 13 bases between the two ends. This CDR3 has 15 residues. Germline CDR1 reads SGDLS; CDR2 reads YYNGEE. Study conclusions and caveats: For some patients, TCRbeta diversity was high at day 60 because of recipient T cells and thymic progenitors that survived. T-cell counts and diversity were attributed mostly to newly produced T cells one year after transplant. Approximately two months post-transplant, alpha-beta T cells reportedly originated from several hundred expanded graft clones.

The origin of this receptor is a male patient between 2 and 15 years old who had a stem cell transplant for acute lymphoblastic leukemia, so the T cells may come from the graft donor. This chain connects TRBV9 to TRBJ2-1; possible D gene TRBD2, 6 bases. Here the sequenced sample was PBMCs, mostly from graft donor cells, taken 360 days after TCRalphabeta/CD19-depleted stem cell transplant. For the CDR3, the DNA is TGTGCCAGCAGCCGGGGGTCTCCAACCTACAATGAGCAGTTCTTC. Encoded protein: CASSRGSPTYNEQFF. Looking up the rest from reference TRBV9 and TRBJ2-1 gives the full variable domain: DSGVTQTPKHLITATGQRVTLRCSPRSGDLSVYWYQQSLDQGLQFLIQYYNGEERAKGNILERFSAQQFPDLHSELNLSSLELGDSALYFCASSRGSPTYNEQFFGPGTRLTVL.